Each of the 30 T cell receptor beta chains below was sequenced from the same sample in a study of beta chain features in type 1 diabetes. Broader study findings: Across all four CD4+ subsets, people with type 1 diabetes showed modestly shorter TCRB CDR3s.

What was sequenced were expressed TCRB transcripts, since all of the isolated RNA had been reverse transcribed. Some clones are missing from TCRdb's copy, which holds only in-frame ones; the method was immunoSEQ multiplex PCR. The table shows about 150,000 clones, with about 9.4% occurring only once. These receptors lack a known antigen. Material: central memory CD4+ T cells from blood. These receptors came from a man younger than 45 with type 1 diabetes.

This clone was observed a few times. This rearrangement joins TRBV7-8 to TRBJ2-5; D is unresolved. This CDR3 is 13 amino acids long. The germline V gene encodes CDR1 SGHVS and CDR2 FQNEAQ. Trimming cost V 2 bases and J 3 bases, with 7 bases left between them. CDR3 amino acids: CASSLIQKETQYF. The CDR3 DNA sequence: TGTGCCAGCAGCTTAATTCAAAAAGAGACCCAGTACTTC.

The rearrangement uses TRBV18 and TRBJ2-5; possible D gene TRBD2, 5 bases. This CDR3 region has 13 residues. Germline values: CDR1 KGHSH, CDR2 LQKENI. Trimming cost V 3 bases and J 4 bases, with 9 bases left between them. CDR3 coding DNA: TGTGCCAGCTCACCTACTAGTACAGAGACCCAGTACTTC. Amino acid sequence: CASSPTSTETQYF.

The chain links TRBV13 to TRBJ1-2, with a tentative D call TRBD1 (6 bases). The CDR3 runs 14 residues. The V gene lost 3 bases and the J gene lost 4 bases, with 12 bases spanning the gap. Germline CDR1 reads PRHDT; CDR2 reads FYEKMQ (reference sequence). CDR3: CASSFSQGFYGYTF. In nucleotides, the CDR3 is TGTGCCAGCAGCTTTTCACAGGGTTTCTATGGCTACACCTTC.

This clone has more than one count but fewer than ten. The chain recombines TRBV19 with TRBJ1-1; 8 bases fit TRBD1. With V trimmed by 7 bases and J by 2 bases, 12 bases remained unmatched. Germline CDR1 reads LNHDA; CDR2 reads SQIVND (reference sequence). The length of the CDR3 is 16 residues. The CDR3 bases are TGTGCCAGTATCCCCCCCGGGACAGGAGGAAACACTGAAGCTTTCTTT. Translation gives CASIPPGTGGNTEAFF.

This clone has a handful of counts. This chain's CDR3 is CSAPKDRAQETQYF. The CDR3 nucleotides are TGCAGCGCACCCAAGGACAGGGCCCAAGAGACCCAGTACTTC. V gene TRBV29-1 combines with J gene TRBJ2-5; the match to TRBD1 covers 8 bases. This CDR3 comprises 14 residues. Germline V gene data show CDR1 as SQVTM and CDR2 as ANQGSEA. The V gene end was trimmed by 7 bases and the J gene end by 1 base; junction bases not matched to a gene: 8.

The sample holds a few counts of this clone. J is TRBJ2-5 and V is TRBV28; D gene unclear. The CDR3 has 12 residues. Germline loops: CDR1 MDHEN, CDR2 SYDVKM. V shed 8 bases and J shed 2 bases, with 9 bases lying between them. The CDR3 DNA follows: TGTGCCAGCGGCCGCGGACAAGAGACCCAGTACTTC. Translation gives CASGRGQETQYF.

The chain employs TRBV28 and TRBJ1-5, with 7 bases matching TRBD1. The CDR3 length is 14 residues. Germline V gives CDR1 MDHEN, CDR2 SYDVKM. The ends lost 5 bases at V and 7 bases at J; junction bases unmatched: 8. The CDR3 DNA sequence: TGTGCCAGCAGTATCACAGGGGAAGGGCAGCCCCAGCATTTT. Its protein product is CASSITGEGQPQHF.

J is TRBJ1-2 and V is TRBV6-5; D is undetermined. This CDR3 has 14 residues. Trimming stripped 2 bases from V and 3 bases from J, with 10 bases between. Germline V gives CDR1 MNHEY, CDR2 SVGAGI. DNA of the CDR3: TGTGCCAGCAGTTACCTCGACACCCACTATGGCTACACCTTC. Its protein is CASSYLDTHYGYTF.

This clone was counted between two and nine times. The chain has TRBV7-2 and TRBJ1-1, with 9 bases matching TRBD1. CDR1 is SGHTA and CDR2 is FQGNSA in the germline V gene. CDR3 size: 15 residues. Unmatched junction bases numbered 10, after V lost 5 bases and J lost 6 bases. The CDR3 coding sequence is TGTGCCAGCAGCCGCCAGGGGGGACAGGGCTCTGAAGCTTTCTTT. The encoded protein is CASSRQGGQGSEAFF.

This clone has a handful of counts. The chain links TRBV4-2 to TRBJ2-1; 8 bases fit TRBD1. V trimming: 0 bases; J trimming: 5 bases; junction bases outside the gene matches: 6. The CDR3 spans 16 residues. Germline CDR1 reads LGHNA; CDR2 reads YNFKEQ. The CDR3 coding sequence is TGTGCCAGCAGCCAAGAGCCCCCGGACAGGGACAATGAGCAGTTCTTC. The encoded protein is CASSQEPPDRDNEQFF.

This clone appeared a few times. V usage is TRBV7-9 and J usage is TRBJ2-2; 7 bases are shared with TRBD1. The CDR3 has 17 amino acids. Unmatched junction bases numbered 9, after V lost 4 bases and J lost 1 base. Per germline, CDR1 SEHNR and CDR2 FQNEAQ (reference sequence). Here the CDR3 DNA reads TGTGCCAGCAGCTATCCCTTTCGGACAGGGAACACCGGGGAGCTGTTTTTT. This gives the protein CASSYPFRTGNTGELFF. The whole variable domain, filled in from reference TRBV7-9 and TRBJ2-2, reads DTGVSQNPRHKITKRGQNVTFRCDPISEHNRLYWYRQTLGQGPEFLTYFQNEAQLEKSRLLSDRFSAERPKGSFSTLEIQRTEQGDSAMYLCASSYPFRTGNTGELFFGEGSRLTVL.

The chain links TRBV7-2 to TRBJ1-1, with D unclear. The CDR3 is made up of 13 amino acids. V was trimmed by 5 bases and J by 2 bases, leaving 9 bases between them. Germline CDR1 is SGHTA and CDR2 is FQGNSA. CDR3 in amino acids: CASSPRSNTEAFF. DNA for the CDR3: TGTGCCAGCAGCCCGAGGAGTAACACTGAAGCTTTCTTT.

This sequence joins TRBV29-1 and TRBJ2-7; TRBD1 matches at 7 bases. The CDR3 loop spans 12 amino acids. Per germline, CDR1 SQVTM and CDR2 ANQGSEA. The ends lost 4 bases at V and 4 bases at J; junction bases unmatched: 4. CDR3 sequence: CSVVGRGYEQYF. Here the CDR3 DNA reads TGCAGCGTTGTTGGCAGGGGGTACGAGCAGTACTTC.

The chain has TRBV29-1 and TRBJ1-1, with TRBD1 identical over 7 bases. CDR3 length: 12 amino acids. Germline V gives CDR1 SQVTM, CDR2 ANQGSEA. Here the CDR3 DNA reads TGCAGTGGCTTAGACAGGGCGGAGGGAGCTTTCTTT. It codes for CSGLDRAEGAFF.

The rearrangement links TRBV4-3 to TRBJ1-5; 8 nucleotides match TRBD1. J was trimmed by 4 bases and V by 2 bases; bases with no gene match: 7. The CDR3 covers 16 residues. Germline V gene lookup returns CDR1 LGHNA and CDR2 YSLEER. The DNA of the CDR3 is TGCGCCAGCAGCCAACCCGGACAGGGCGGGAATCAGCCCCAGCATTTT. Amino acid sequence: CASSQPGQGGNQPQHF.

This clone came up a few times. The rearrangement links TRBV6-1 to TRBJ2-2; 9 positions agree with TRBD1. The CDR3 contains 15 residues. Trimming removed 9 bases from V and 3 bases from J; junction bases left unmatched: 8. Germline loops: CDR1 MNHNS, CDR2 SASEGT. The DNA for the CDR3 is TGTGCCAGTAGTTTACGACAGGGGGACACCGGGGAGCTGTTTTTT. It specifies CASSLRQGDTGELFF.

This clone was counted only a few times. For the CDR3, the DNA is TGCGCCAGCAGTCGGAAGTTGGTTTGGGACAGGACCTACGAGCAGTACTTC. Translation: CASSRKLVWDRTYEQYF. The chain joins TRBV23-1 to TRBJ2-7, with 8 bases identical to TRBD1. TRBV23-1 is an ORF; its function is uncertain. The trim removed 4 bases at V and 2 bases at J, leaving 13 bases unmatched. The CDR3 has 17 amino acids.

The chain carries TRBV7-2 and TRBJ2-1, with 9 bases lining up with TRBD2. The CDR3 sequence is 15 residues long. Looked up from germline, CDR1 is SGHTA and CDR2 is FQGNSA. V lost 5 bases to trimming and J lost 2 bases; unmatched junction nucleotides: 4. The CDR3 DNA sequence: TGTGCCAGCAGCCTTAGCGGGAGCCCCTACAATGAGCAGTTCTTC. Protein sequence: CASSLSGSPYNEQFF. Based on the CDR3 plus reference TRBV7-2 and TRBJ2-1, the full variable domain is GAGVSQSPSNKVTEKGKDVELRCDPISGHTALYWYRQSLGQGLEFLIYFQGNSAPDKSGLPSDRFSAERTGGSVSTLTIQRTQQEDSAVYLCASSLSGSPYNEQFFGPGTRLTVL.

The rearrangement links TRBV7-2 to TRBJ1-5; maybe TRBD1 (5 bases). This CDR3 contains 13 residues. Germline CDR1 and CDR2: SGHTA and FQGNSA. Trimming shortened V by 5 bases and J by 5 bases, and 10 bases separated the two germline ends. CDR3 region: CASSPDTDQPQHF. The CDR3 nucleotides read TGTGCCAGCAGCCCGGACACCGATCAGCCCCAGCATTTT. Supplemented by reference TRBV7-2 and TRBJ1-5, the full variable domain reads GAGVSQSPSNKVTEKGKDVELRCDPISGHTALYWYRQSLGQGLEFLIYFQGNSAPDKSGLPSDRFSAERTGGSVSTLTIQRTQQEDSAVYLCASSPDTDQPQHFGDGTRLSIL.

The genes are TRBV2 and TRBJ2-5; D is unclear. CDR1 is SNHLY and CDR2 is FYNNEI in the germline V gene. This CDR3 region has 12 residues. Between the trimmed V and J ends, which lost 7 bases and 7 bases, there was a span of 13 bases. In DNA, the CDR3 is TGTGCCAGCACCCCTCGAGCCGGGACCCAGTACTTC. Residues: CASTPRAGTQYF.

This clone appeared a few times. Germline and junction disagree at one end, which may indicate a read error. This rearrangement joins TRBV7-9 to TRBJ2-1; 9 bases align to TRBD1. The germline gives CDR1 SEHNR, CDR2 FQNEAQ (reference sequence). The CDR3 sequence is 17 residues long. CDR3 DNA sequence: TGTGCCAGCAGCTTAGTTGGGACAGGGTATAGGGACAATCAGCAGTTCTTC. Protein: CASSLVGTGYRDNQQFF. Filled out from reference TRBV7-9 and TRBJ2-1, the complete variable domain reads DTGVSQNPRHKITKRGQNVTFRCDPISEHNRLYWYRQTLGQGPEFLTYFQNEAQLEKSRLLSDRFSAERPKGSFSTLEIQRTEQGDSAMYLCASSLVGTGYRDNQQFFGPGTRLTVL.

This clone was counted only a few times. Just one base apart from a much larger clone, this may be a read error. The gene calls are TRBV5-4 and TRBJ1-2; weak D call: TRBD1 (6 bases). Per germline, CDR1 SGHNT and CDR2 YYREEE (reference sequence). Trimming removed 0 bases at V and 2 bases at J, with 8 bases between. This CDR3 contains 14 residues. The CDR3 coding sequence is TGTGCCAGCAGCTTGGAGGACAGAAACTATGGCTACACCTTC. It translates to CASSLEDRNYGYTF.

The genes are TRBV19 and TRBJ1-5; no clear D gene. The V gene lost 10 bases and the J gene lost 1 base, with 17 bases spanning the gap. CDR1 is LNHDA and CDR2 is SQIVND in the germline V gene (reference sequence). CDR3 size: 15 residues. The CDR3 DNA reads TGTGCCACCAAAGGGAGACTCGGGAGCAATCAGCCCCAGCATTTT. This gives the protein CATKGRLGSNQPQHF.

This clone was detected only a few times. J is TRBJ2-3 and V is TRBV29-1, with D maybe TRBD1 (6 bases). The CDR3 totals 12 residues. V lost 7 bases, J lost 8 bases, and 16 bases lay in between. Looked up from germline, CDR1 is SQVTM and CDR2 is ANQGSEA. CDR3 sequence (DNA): TGCAGCGCTTTTTTCCGAGGGGGTACGCAGTATTTT. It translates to CSAFFRGGTQYF.

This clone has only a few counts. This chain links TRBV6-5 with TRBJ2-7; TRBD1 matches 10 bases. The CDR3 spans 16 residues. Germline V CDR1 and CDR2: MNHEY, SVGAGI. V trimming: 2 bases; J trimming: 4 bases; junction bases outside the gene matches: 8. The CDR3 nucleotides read TGTGCCAGCAGTTACGCCCCGGGACAGGGGTCGTACGAGCAGTACTTC. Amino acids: CASSYAPGQGSYEQYF.

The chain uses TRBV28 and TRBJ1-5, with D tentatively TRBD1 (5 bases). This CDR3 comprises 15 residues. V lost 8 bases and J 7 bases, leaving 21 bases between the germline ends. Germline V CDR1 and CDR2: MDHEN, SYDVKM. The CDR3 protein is CASGRETGVVQPQHF. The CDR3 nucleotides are TGTGCCAGCGGAAGGGAAACGGGGGTTGTGCAGCCCCAGCATTTT. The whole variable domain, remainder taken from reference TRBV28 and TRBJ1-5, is DVKVTQSSRYLVKRTGEKVFLECVQDMDHENMFWYRQDPGLGLRLIYFSYDVKMKEKGDIPEGYSVSREKKERFSLILESASTNQTSMYLCASGRETGVVQPQHFGDGTRLSIL.

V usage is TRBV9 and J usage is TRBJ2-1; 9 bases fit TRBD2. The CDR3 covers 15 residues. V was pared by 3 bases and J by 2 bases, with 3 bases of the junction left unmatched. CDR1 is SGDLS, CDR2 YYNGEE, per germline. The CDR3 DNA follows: TGTGCCAGCAGCGCAAGACTAGCGGCCTACAATGAGCAGTTCTTC. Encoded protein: CASSARLAAYNEQFF.

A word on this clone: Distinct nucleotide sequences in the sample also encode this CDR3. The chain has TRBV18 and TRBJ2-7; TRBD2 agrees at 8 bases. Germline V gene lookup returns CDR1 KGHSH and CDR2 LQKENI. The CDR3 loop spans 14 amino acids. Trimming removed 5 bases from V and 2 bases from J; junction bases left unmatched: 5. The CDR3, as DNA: TGTGCCAGCTCATTAGCGGGGCAGGCCTACGAGCAGTACTTC. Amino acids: CASSLAGQAYEQYF.

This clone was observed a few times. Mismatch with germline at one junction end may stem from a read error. As DNA, the CDR3 is TGTGCCAGCAGCCAAGCCAACTCGGGACAGGGTTCCCTTAACTCCAACGAGCAGTACTTC. Translation gives CASSQANSGQGSLNSNEQYF. V and J are TRBV7-8 and TRBJ2-7; TRBD1 matches at 9 bases. Germline-derived CDR1 and CDR2 are SGHVS and FQNEAQ. This CDR3 is 20 amino acids long.

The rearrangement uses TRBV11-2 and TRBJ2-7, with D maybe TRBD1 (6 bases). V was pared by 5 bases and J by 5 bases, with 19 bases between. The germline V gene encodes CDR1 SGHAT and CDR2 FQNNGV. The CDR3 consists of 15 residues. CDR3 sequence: CASSLKSAGVHEQYF. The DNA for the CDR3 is TGTGCCAGCAGCCTCAAGTCGGCAGGGGTCCACGAGCAGTACTTC.